The next 21 T cell receptor beta chains were all read from a single sample in a study of molecular identifiers for immune sequencing clone quantification. One entry per CDR3 protein, called by TCRdb with MiXCR from the PCR reads. The sample carries about half a million distinct CDR3 sequences, about a fifth recorded once. Input material: naive CD8+ T cells from blood, with Jurkat cell RNA spiked in. Subset denoted: FACS-sorted CD8+CD4-CCR7+CD45RA+ naive T cells. These receptors originate from a human donor in good health. Some libraries in this study had Jurkat cell RNA spiked in.

This clonotype was found a few times. The V and J genes are TRBV27 and TRBJ2-2; TRBD1 matches at 8 bases. V lost 5 bases and J lost 7; bases outside the gene matches: 6. CDR3 length: 14 residues. Germline lookup yields CDR1 MNHEY and CDR2 SMNVEV (reference sequence). The CDR3 here is CASSIRQGFGELFF. The DNA of the CDR3 is TGTGCCAGCAGTATACGACAGGGGTTCGGGGAGCTGTTTTTT.

Worth noting for this clonotype: At one end, the junction sequence differs from germline, possibly due to a read error. The rearrangement uses TRBV6-6 and TRBJ2-1; 15 nucleotides line up with TRBD2. The CDR3 is 18 amino acids. CDR1 MNHNY and CDR2 SVGAGI come from the germline V gene (reference sequence). CDR3 region: CASSYLGLAGGPGYEQSF. DNA of the CDR3: TGTGCCAGCAGTTACCTCGGACTAGCGGGAGGGCCGGGGTATGAGCAGTCCTTC.

This chain connects TRBV19 to TRBJ2-7; 8 nucleotides match TRBD2. This CDR3 comprises 17 residues. From germline, CDR1 is LNHDA and CDR2 SQIVND (reference sequence). V dropped 1 base and J dropped 0; count of bases not matched to a gene: 8. DNA of the CDR3: TGTGCCAGTAGTATAGGGAGCGGGGGACTTCTCTCCTACGAGCAGTACTTC. Protein product: CASSIGSGGLLSYEQYF.

This clonotype was recorded many times. V is TRBV29-1 and J is TRBJ2-3; the match to TRBD1 covers 9 bases. Trimming took 6 bases from V and 6 from J; bases not matched to a gene: 16. Germline CDR1 is SQVTM and CDR2 is ANQGSEA. The CDR3 sequence is 16 residues long. In DNA, the CDR3 is TGCAGCGTGCATAAGCTCCGGGACAGGGAATCGGATACGCAGTATTTT. This encodes CSVHKLRDRESDTQYF.

Ten or more counts support this clonotype. The rearrangement joins TRBV19 to TRBJ1-5; D is undetermined. Trimming removed 3 bases at V and 0 bases at J, with 15 bases between. CDR1 LNHDA and CDR2 SQIVND come from the germline V gene (reference sequence). The CDR3 is 17 amino acids. CDR3 sequence (DNA): TGTGCCAGTAGTATTCCTCCGAGGGAGAGTAGCAATCAGCCCCAGCATTTT. Translation: CASSIPPRESSNQPQHF. The entire variable domain, with the rest obtained from reference TRBV19 and TRBJ1-5, is as follows: DGGITQSPKYLFRKEGQNVTLSCEQNLNHDAMYWYRQDPGQGLRLIYYSQIVNDFQKGDIAEGYSVSREKKESFPLTVTSAQKNPTAFYLCASSIPPRESSNQPQHFGDGTRLSIL.

Notes on this clonotype: This may be a read error, as it is one base from a much larger clone. Here the CDR3 reads CASGFDSGRVRRVNTEAFF. CDR3 nucleotide sequence: TGTGCTAGTGGTTTTGATTCGGGGCGCGTACGGCGGGTGAACACTGAAGCTTTCTTT. The chain employs TRBV12-5 and TRBJ1-1; D perhaps matches TRBD1 (5 bases). V was shortened by 3 bases and J by 0 bases, with 23 bases between the two germline ends. From germline, CDR1 is LGHNT and CDR2 FRNRAP. CDR3 length equals 19 residues.

The chain couples TRBV18 to TRBJ2-5; D might be TRBD1 (6 bases). V gave up 5 bases and J gave up 5 bases, with 18 bases separating them. The CDR3 covers 15 residues. The germline CDR1 and CDR2 sequences are KGHSH and LQKENI. The CDR3 sequence: CASSSENTGLETQYF. The CDR3 DNA reads as TGTGCCAGCTCATCCGAGAACACAGGGCTGGAGACCCAGTACTTC.

This clonotype appeared many times. The V call is TRBV2, the J call TRBJ2-4, with 7 bases that match TRBD2. The CDR3 is 15 amino acids. Germline trimming cut 4 bases from V and 7 bases from J; bases unmatched to any gene: 10. Germline V lookup: CDR1 SNHLY, CDR2 FYNNEI. The CDR3: CASSGTQAGVNIQYF. DNA for the CDR3: TGTGCCAGCAGTGGGACACAGGCGGGGGTTAACATTCAGTACTTC.

This clonotype was counted only a few times. The chain carries TRBV29-1 and TRBJ2-7; 10 bases map to TRBD1. Trimming cost V 6 bases and J 2 bases; bases outside gene matches: 13. Germline-derived CDR1 and CDR2 are SQVTM and ANQGSEA. This CDR3 comprises 16 residues. CDR3 residues: CSVSGTGDIGTYEQYF. CDR3 sequence (DNA): TGCAGCGTATCGGGGACAGGGGATATTGGTACCTACGAGCAGTACTTC.

For the CDR3, the DNA is TGCGCCAGCAGCCAAGATCTGGCGGGGGGCCTCTCCTACGAGCAGTACTTC. This encodes CASSQDLAGGLSYEQYF. The chain couples TRBV4-3 to TRBJ2-7; TRBD2 agrees at 8 bases. Germline V gives CDR1 LGHNA, CDR2 YSLEER. The CDR3 runs 17 residues. V gave up 0 bases and J gave up 0 bases; unmatched junction bases: 7.

Many counts were recorded for this clonotype. V usage is TRBV7-8 and J usage is TRBJ2-4; D perhaps matches TRBD1 (5 bases). The germline CDR1 and CDR2 sequences are SGHVS and FQNEAQ. With 1 base removed from V and 1 base from J, the gap between germline ends came to 14 bases. This CDR3 contains 17 residues. CDR3 protein: CASSLVTQGQAKNIQYF. The CDR3 coding sequence is TGTGCCAGCAGCTTAGTTACGCAGGGCCAGGCCAAAAACATTCAGTACTTC.

V usage is TRBV7-9 and J usage is TRBJ2-7; D remains unclear. CDR3 size: 13 residues. V lost 5 bases and J 4 bases, leaving 12 bases between the germline ends. CDR1 and CDR2 (germline): SEHNR, FQNEAQ (reference sequence). As DNA, the CDR3 is TGTGCCAGCAGCCCCGTAGGGCGATACGAGCAGTACTTC. Translating it yields CASSPVGRYEQYF.

This clonotype was counted ten times or more. The chain combines TRBV6-1 with TRBJ1-1; no definite D call. The CDR3 sequence is 15 residues long. Germline CDR1 and CDR2: MNHNS and SASEGT. Trimming took off 2 bases at V and 5 bases at J, with 15 bases between the two ends. In nucleotides, the CDR3 is TGTGCCAGCAGTGAATCGGTAAGGGAAGGTACTGAAGCTTTCTTT. Its protein is CASSESVREGTEAFF.

The chain is built from TRBV28 and TRBJ2-5; D uncertain. Trimming removed 3 bases from V and 1 base from J, with 18 bases in between. Germline loops: CDR1 MDHEN, CDR2 SYDVKM. The CDR3 totals 17 residues. CDR3 loop: CASSFGVGVMVQETQYF. The DNA for the CDR3 is TGTGCCAGCAGTTTTGGGGTCGGTGTGATGGTCCAAGAGACCCAGTACTTC. Drawing the rest from reference TRBV28 and TRBJ2-5, the complete variable domain is DVKVTQSSRYLVKRTGEKVFLECVQDMDHENMFWYRQDPGLGLRLIYFSYDVKMKEKGDIPEGYSVSREKKERFSLILESASTNQTSMYLCASSFGVGVMVQETQYFGPGTRLLVL.

On this clonotype itself: A much more abundant neighbour one base away suggests this may be a read error. The V and J genes are TRBV4-3 and TRBJ2-5, with 7 bases identical to TRBD1. The CDR3 runs 15 residues. Germline loops: CDR1 LGHNA, CDR2 YSLEER. Germline trimming cut 1 base from V and 10 bases from J; bases unmatched to any gene: 12. As DNA, the CDR3 is TGCGCCAGCAGCCAAGCCTACAGCCTCCAGGGGGACCAGTACTTC. As protein: CASSQAYSLQGDQYF.

J is TRBJ2-3 and V is TRBV20-1; TRBD2 is a possible D gene (10 bases). Germline CDR1 is DFQATT and CDR2 is SNEGSKA (reference sequence). This CDR3 spans 22 amino acids. V was pared by 4 bases and J by 4 bases, with 39 bases between. In DNA, the CDR3 is TGCAGTGCTAATTCCGGGACAGGGTTTCTCGAAGGGCGGACTAGCGGAGCAGATACGCAGTATTTT. It yields the protein CSANSGTGFLEGRTSGADTQYF.

This clonotype has a count of ten or more. V usage is TRBV29-1 and J usage is TRBJ2-1, with 8 bases lining up with TRBD2. Germline trimming cut 3 bases from V and 7 bases from J; bases unmatched to any gene: 8. CDR1 and CDR2 (germline): SQVTM, ANQGSEA. There are 14 residues in the CDR3. This CDR3 reads CSVESASGQNEQFF. The CDR3 coding sequence is TGCAGCGTTGAGTCGGCTAGCGGGCAGAATGAGCAGTTCTTC.

This clonotype was seen many times. The chain links TRBV12-3 or TRBV12-4 to TRBJ1-5; D unresolved. The CDR3 loop spans 12 amino acids. V lost 6 bases, J lost 7 bases, and 10 bases lay in between. The CDR3 region is CASSPIDQPQHF. DNA of the CDR3: TGTGCCAGCAGCCCCATCGACCAGCCCCAGCATTTT.

This clonotype was observed a handful of times. V and J are TRBV27 and TRBJ1-4; TRBD1 is a possible D gene (5 bases). Trimming took 5 bases from V and 5 from J, leaving 15 bases between them. Germline-derived CDR1 and CDR2 are MNHEY and SMNVEV (reference sequence). This CDR3 contains 15 residues. CDR3 loop: CASSLIPGRNEKLFF. The CDR3 nucleotides read TGTGCCAGCAGTCTCATCCCGGGGCGGAATGAAAAACTGTTTTTT.

The chain couples TRBV3-1 to TRBJ2-5, with D uncertain. Trimming removed 0 bases at V and 4 bases at J, with 9 bases between. Germline assignment: CDR1 LGHDT and CDR2 YNNKEL (reference sequence). This CDR3 contains 14 residues. The CDR3 DNA sequence: TGTGCCAGCAGCCAAGAAGGCACGCTAGAGACCCAGTACTTC. Its translation: CASSQEGTLETQYF.

Comments on this clonotype: A read error is possible here, since a much larger clone lies one base away. The CDR3 DNA reads TGTGCCAGCAGCATTAGCGGGGGGACCTGCAATGAGCAGTTCTTC. Protein sequence: CASSISGGTCNEQFF. The chain carries TRBV13 and TRBJ2-1, with 10 nucleotides matching TRBD2. This CDR3 comprises 15 residues. Germline assignment: CDR1 PRHDT and CDR2 FYEKMQ (reference sequence). With 5 bases clipped from V and 6 bases from J, the junction kept 7 bases outside the gene matches.